This T cell receptor (beta chain) was captured in a study of OX40 agonist ivuxolimab in advanced cancers. Overall study findings and caveats: Clones of CD4+ and CD8+ blood T cells grew by week 6 at doses of 0.1 to 3.0 mg/kg.

The germline V and J ends were trimmed by 6 bases and 7 bases, with 15 bases remaining between them. The CDR3 covers 14 residues. Germline assignment: CDR1 MDHEN and CDR2 SYDVKM. Details on this clone: Its antigen is undetermined.

Sequenced by immunoSEQ multiplex PCR; TCRdb stores in-frame clones only, minus some. This table has 55,000 to 85,000 clones, roughly 85% appearing once. This clonotype originated in an adult with an advanced solid tumor such as melanoma, head and neck, liver or kidney cancer. The chain uses TRBV28 and TRBJ1-4, with D tentatively TRBD1 (5 bases). This material consisted of CD4+ or CD8+ T cells sorted from blood, taken in a trial of the OX40 agonist ivuxolimab. The CDR3 region has the DNA TGTGCCAGCAGCGCGGGAAGGGGAATTGAAAAACTGTTTTTT. As protein: CASSAGRGIEKLFF.